These 20 T cell receptor beta chains were sequenced from one sample in a study of blood T cell repertoires in COVID-19. The repertoire was sequenced with immunoSEQ multiplex PCR; TCRdb's copy has only in-frame clones and lacks some. The data hold 95,000 to 110,000 clones, with 85% to 90% observed a single time. The specimen was peripheral blood. The receptors originated from a man aged 50-60 years with acute or convalescent COVID-19.

The V and J genes are TRBV5-6 and TRBJ2-4, with 8 nucleotides matching TRBD1. V lost 1 base to trimming and J lost 4 bases; unmatched junction nucleotides: 4. CDR1 is SGHDT, CDR2 YYEEEE, per germline. The CDR3 runs 15 residues. The CDR3: CASSLNRGDKNIQYF. The CDR3 DNA is TGTGCCAGCAGCTTGAACAGGGGGGATAAAAACATTCAGTACTTC.

The rearrangement links TRBV6-1 to TRBJ2-1; D is unclear. Germline CDR1 and CDR2: MNHNS and SASEGT. Trimming removed 0 bases at V and 3 bases at J, with 12 bases between. The CDR3 is made up of 16 amino acids. The CDR3 sequence is CASSEANSALYNEQFF. The CDR3 nucleotides are TGTGCCAGCAGTGAAGCGAATTCCGCACTCTACAATGAGCAGTTCTTC.

This clone was observed a single time. This chain connects TRBV19 to TRBJ1-5; a weak D match, TRBD1 (5 bases). The ends were cut back, 10 bases at V and 9 bases at J, with 16 bases in the middle. This CDR3 region has 12 residues. The germline V gene encodes CDR1 LNHDA and CDR2 SQIVND (reference sequence). Here the CDR3 DNA reads TGTGCCACCGTCGGGGGAGTGGGGCCCCAGCATTTT. Protein product: CATVGGVGPQHF.

The chain has TRBV15 and TRBJ2-1, with D possibly TRBD1 on 6 matching bases. Trimming cost V 4 bases and J 5 bases, with 12 bases left between them. This CDR3 is 14 amino acids long. Germline V gene data show CDR1 as LNHNV and CDR2 as YYDKDF (reference sequence). CDR3: CATSMPRGDNEQFF. The CDR3 DNA sequence: TGTGCCACCAGCATGCCCAGGGGTGACAATGAGCAGTTCTTC.

This chain uses TRBV11-3 with TRBJ2-7; 10 bases align to TRBD1. Germline V gene data show CDR1 as SGHNT and CDR2 as YENEEA. This CDR3 comprises 16 residues. The trim removed 4 bases at V and 6 bases at J, leaving 12 bases unmatched. CDR3 loop: CASSSRTGTGVGEQYF. DNA of the CDR3: TGTGCCAGCAGCTCTCGGACCGGGACAGGGGTTGGCGAGCAGTACTTC.

The chain joins TRBV19 to TRBJ2-1; no clear D gene. CDR3 size: 16 residues. V lost 5 bases to trimming and J lost 0 bases, with 14 bases between them. Per the germline V gene, CDR1 is LNHDA and CDR2 is SQIVND (reference sequence). DNA of the CDR3: TGTGCCAGTAGTCCTAGGTCGGGTAGCTCCTACAATGAGCAGTTCTTC. It is translated as CASSPRSGSSYNEQFF.

The chain joins TRBV5-4 to TRBJ1-6; 10 nucleotides match TRBD1. The CDR3 loop spans 14 amino acids. With V trimmed by 4 bases and J by 12 bases, 7 bases remained unmatched. The V gene's germline CDR1 is SGHNT and CDR2 YYREEE (reference sequence). The CDR3 DNA is TGTGCCAGCAGCGGCCTGGGGGACAGGGGACCCCTCCACTTT. Protein: CASSGLGDRGPLHF.

V gene TRBV5-1 combines with J gene TRBJ2-2, with 10 bases aligning to TRBD2. This CDR3 comprises 18 residues. The germline gives CDR1 SGHRS, CDR2 YFSETQ. V was pared by 0 bases and J by 4 bases, with 9 bases of the junction left unmatched. In DNA, the CDR3 is TGCGCCAGCAGCTTGGAACCTAGCGGGAGCAGGGGCACCGGGGAGCTGTTTTTT. Protein product: CASSLEPSGSRGTGELFF.

Notes on this clone: At the DNA level, this CDR3 is encoded by other sequences in the same sample as well. The chain uses TRBV5-1 and TRBJ2-1, with 7 bases identical to TRBD1. This CDR3 comprises 14 residues. Germline loops: CDR1 SGHRS, CDR2 YFSETQ. After removal of 4 bases from V and 1 base from J, the junction contained 2 bases not matched to a gene. In DNA form, the CDR3 reads TGCGCCAGCAGCCTACAGGGGTCCTACAATGAGCAGTTCTTC. This codes for CASSLQGSYNEQFF.

This chain joins TRBV28 and TRBJ1-2; 9 nucleotides line up with TRBD1. The junction had 4 bases not matched to a gene; V was cut back by 5 bases and J by 3 bases. This CDR3 region has 14 residues. Germline lookup yields CDR1 MDHEN and CDR2 SYDVKM. The CDR3 spells CASSPDRGDYGYTF. The CDR3 DNA reads TGTGCCAGCAGTCCTGACAGGGGGGACTATGGCTACACCTTC.

The gene calls are TRBV12-2 and TRBJ2-7; TRBD1 was called by the table and not checked on the DNA. TRBV12-2 is tagged as a pseudogene. CDR3 size: 14 residues. The CDR3 DNA sequence: TGTGCAAGTCGCTTCAGGCAGCCCTCCTACGAGCAGTACTTC. Its translation is CASRFRQPSYEQYF.

The chain carries TRBV11-2 and TRBJ2-5; tentative D call: TRBD1 (6 bases). The CDR3 runs 15 residues. Germline V gives CDR1 SGHAT, CDR2 FQNNGV. V was clipped by 2 bases and J by 3 bases, with 13 bases between them. CDR3 residues: CASSLWLQGKETQYF. The CDR3 bases are TGTGCCAGCAGCTTATGGTTGCAGGGGAAAGAGACCCAGTACTTC.

This rearrangement joins TRBV20-1 to TRBJ2-3; TRBD1 aligns across 7 bases. This CDR3 is built from 11 residues. With 5 bases clipped from V and 11 bases from J, the junction kept 7 bases outside the gene matches. Germline CDR1 and CDR2: DFQATT and SNEGSKA (reference sequence). The CDR3 DNA sequence: TGCAGTGCTCAGACAGGGTGGGGGCAGTATTTT. Translated, it gives CSAQTGWGQYF.

This chain joins TRBV10-3 and TRBJ2-7, with 9 bases fitting TRBD1. The CDR3 has 14 residues. The V segment lost 4 bases and the J segment 2 bases; nucleotides outside the gene matches: 3. CDR1 and CDR2 from the germline V gene are ENHRY and SYGVKD. DNA for the CDR3: TGTGCCATCAGTGCGACAGGGGGAACCTACGAGCAGTACTTC. Its protein is CAISATGGTYEQYF.

The sample holds one count of this clone. The V call is TRBV7-8, the J call TRBJ2-3, with D tentatively TRBD1 (6 bases). The CDR3 covers 16 residues. V shed 5 bases and J shed 0 bases, with 15 bases lying between them. Germline V CDR1 and CDR2: SGHVS, FQNEAQ. The CDR3 nucleotides are TGTGCCAGCAGCACTCAGGGGAGAGGCAGCACAGATACGCAGTATTTT. Amino acids: CASSTQGRGSTDTQYF. Full variable domain (outside the CDR3, taken from reference TRBV7-8 and TRBJ2-3): GAGVSQSPRYKVAKRGQDVALRCDPISGHVSLFWYQQALGQGPEFLTYFQNEAQLDKSGLPSDRFFAERPEGSVSTLKIQRTQQEDSAVYLCASSTQGRGSTDTQYFGPGTRLTVL.

The chain employs TRBV7-2 and TRBJ2-7; the match to TRBD2 covers 11 bases. J was trimmed by 6 bases and V by 5 bases; bases with no gene match: 6. CDR3 size: 14 residues. Per the germline V gene, CDR1 is SGHTA and CDR2 is FQGNSA. This chain's CDR3 is CASSLGLAGIEQYF. For the CDR3, the DNA is TGTGCCAGCAGCCTAGGACTAGCGGGTATCGAGCAGTACTTC.

About this clone: The same CDR3 is also encoded by other DNA sequences in this sample. The rearrangement joins TRBV20-1 to TRBJ2-1; D is possibly TRBD2 (5 bases). The CDR3 is made up of 11 amino acids. V lost 6 bases, J lost 7 bases, and 10 bases lay in between. Looked up from germline, CDR1 is DFQATT and CDR2 is SNEGSKA (reference sequence). CDR3 DNA sequence: TGCAGTGCCGCCGGGGAGAATGAGCAGTTCTTC. Translation: CSAAGENEQFF.

The chain is built from TRBV27 and TRBJ2-3, with 7 bases identical to TRBD2. The CDR3 consists of 15 residues. CDR1 MNHEY and CDR2 SMNVEV come from the germline V gene (reference sequence). The J segment lost 6 bases and the V segment lost 2 bases, leaving 8 bases of the junction unmatched. This chain's CDR3 is CASSLAGEVGDTQYF. For the CDR3, the DNA is TGTGCCAGCAGTTTAGCGGGAGAGGTCGGGGATACGCAGTATTTT.

CDR3 coding DNA: TGTGCCACCAGTGGTTCCCTTCGCTCCTACAATGAGCAGTTCTTC. Protein: CATSGSLRSYNEQFF. The J gene is TRBJ2-1, the V gene TRBV24-1; D uncertain. V lost 5 bases to trimming and J lost 0 bases, with 10 bases between them. The germline gives CDR1 KGHDR, CDR2 SFDVKD. The CDR3 covers 15 residues.

A few counts support this clone. The chain couples TRBV24-1 to TRBJ2-1; D might be TRBD1 (5 bases). V lost 2 bases to trimming and J lost 0 bases, with 16 bases between them. Germline CDR1 KGHDR, CDR2 SFDVKD. The length of the CDR3 is 18 residues. CDR3 sequence (DNA): TGTGCCACCAGTGATTCGGCAGGGTTTGTTCCCTCCTACAATGAGCAGTTCTTC. Its protein product is CATSDSAGFVPSYNEQFF.